The 7 T cell receptor beta chains in this list originate from one sample, sequenced in a study of CD8 T cells in Susac syndrome. Reverse transcription of roughly 0.45 to 1 ug RNA was performed with random hexamers. One entry per CDR3 protein results from TCRdb running MiXCR on the immunoSEQ multiplex PCR reads. Here the sample spans 170,000 or so distinct CDR3 sequences, 93% being singletons. Material: CD4+ T cells from PBMCs. The receptors here all came from a human donor with multiple sclerosis.

The V gene is TRBV2, the J gene TRBJ2-3; the match to TRBD2 covers 13 bases. Germline CDR1 reads SNHLY; CDR2 reads FYNNEI. The CDR3 sequence is 15 residues long. The V segment lost 6 bases and the J segment 5 bases; nucleotides outside the gene matches: 5. The CDR3 is CASSGTSGTGDTQYF. CDR3 in DNA: TGTGCCAGCAGCGGGACTAGCGGGACGGGAGATACGCAGTATTTT.

For this clonotype: The junction does not match germline at one end; this may be a read error. The genes are TRBV20-1 and TRBJ1-1, with D possibly being TRBD1 (5 bases). CDR1 DFQATT and CDR2 SNEGSKA come from the germline V gene (reference sequence). CDR3 length: 14 residues. The CDR3 spells CSARESRGNTEAFF. The CDR3, as DNA: TGCAGTGCTCGAGAGTCGAGGGGTAACACTGAAGCTTTCTTT.

The V and J genes are TRBV2 and TRBJ2-3, with 7 bases that match TRBD2. V shed 7 bases, J shed 4 bases, and the junction held 14 bases outside the gene matches. CDR1 and CDR2 from the germline V gene are SNHLY and FYNNEI. The CDR3 consists of 16 residues. The CDR3 coding sequence is TGTGCCAGCATTCTCCTCTCTGGTGGGGGGGCAGATACGCAGTATTTT. Protein product: CASILLSGGGADTQYF.

The rearrangement links TRBV9 to TRBJ2-5; TRBD2 aligns across 7 bases. J gave up 0 bases and V 0 bases, and 2 bases lay outside the gene matches. The CDR3 has 15 amino acids. Germline V gives CDR1 SGDLS, CDR2 YYNGEE. The CDR3 region has the DNA TGTGCCAGCAGCGTAGCGGGAGGCTACCAAGAGACCCAGTACTTC. Amino acid sequence: CASSVAGGYQETQYF.

The chain links TRBV30 to TRBJ2-3, with a tentative D call TRBD2 (6 bases). The V gene lost 3 bases and the J gene lost 1 base, with 14 bases spanning the gap. The germline V gene has CDR1 GTSNPN and CDR2 SVGIG (reference sequence). There are 15 residues in the CDR3. The CDR3 bases are TGTGCCTGGAGGACCGGGACTTTCCGCACAGATACGCAGTATTTT. Translating it yields CAWRTGTFRTDTQYF.

This chain joins TRBV24-1 and TRBJ1-2; no reliable D call. Looked up from germline, CDR1 is KGHDR and CDR2 is SFDVKD. The V gene lost 0 bases and the J gene lost 5 bases, with 6 bases spanning the gap. CDR3 length: 13 amino acids. This chain's CDR3 is CATSDLEGYGYTF. In nucleotides, the CDR3 is TGTGCCACCAGTGATTTGGAGGGTTATGGCTACACCTTC.

The chain joins TRBV20-1 to TRBJ2-5; D is possibly TRBD1 or TRBD2 (5 bases each). Per germline, CDR1 DFQATT and CDR2 SNEGSKA (reference sequence). This CDR3 is 13 amino acids long. V lost 5 bases to trimming and J lost 4 bases, with 14 bases between them. CDR3 bases: TGCAGTGCTGGTAGTCCGAGGGGAGAGACCCAGTACTTC. Its translation is CSAGSPRGETQYF.